A selection of T cell receptor beta chains follows, all from one sample in a study of T cell changes during pregnancy in multiple sclerosis. TCRdb's table, derived via immunoSEQ multiplex PCR, lists solely in-frame clones and lacks some. This table has about 110,000 clones, 92% appearing once. Sequencing used peripheral blood, obtained in the third trimester of pregnancy. These receptors originate from a female donor with multiple sclerosis, enrolled in a pregnancy study. Each CDR3 is given with its conserved first and last residue. The D gene is left open where the match is weak. Clone size is shown for a subset of rows, as once, few, many or a class of expanded clone.

d_gene: TRBD1; j_gene: TRBJ1-2; v_gene: TRBV29-1; abundance: once; CDR3nt: TGCAGCGTTGACCCGACAGGGGCTCGTGGCTACACCTTC; CDR3aa: CSVDPTGARGYTF
d_gene: TRBD1; j_gene: TRBJ2-7; v_gene: TRBV6-5; abundance: .; CDR3nt: TGTGCCAGCGGTAGGACAGGGGAGGCGCAGTACTTC; CDR3aa: CASGRTGEAQYF
d_gene: TRBD2; j_gene: TRBJ2-3; v_gene: TRBV28; abundance: .; CDR3nt: TGTGCCAGCAAAGTTGGGACTAGCCATGAAATGCAGTATTTT; CDR3aa: CASKVGTSHEMQYF
d_gene: TRBD2; j_gene: TRBJ2-7; v_gene: TRBV6-5; abundance: .; CDR3nt: TGTGCCAGCAGACCCGGGGGGACTACTTACGAGCAGTACTTC; CDR3aa: CASRPGGTTYEQYF
d_gene: .; j_gene: TRBJ2-7; v_gene: TRBV5-1; abundance: .; CDR3nt: TGCGCCAGCAGCCCTACAGGGAAACAGGAGCAGTACTTC; CDR3aa: CASSPTGKQEQYF
d_gene: .; j_gene: TRBJ2-5; v_gene: TRBV29-1; abundance: once; CDR3nt: TGCAGCGTCCGACAGTACCAAGAGACCCAGTACTTC; CDR3aa: CSVRQYQETQYF
d_gene: .; j_gene: TRBJ2-5; v_gene: TRBV5-6; abundance: .; CDR3nt: TGTGCCAGCAGCTGGGGCCGGGCGGCAGAGACCCAGTACTTC; CDR3aa: CASSWGRAAETQYF
d_gene: .; j_gene: TRBJ2-5; v_gene: TRBV5-1; abundance: .; CDR3nt: TGCGCCAGCAGCTTTACAGGGGAGGCAGAGACCCAGTACTTC; CDR3aa: CASSFTGEAETQYF
d_gene: TRBD1; j_gene: TRBJ2-2; v_gene: TRBV5-8; abundance: .; CDR3nt: TGTGCCAGCAGCTTAACAGGGGTACGGACCGGGGAGCTGTTTTTT; CDR3aa: CASSLTGVRTGELFF
d_gene: .; j_gene: TRBJ2-2; v_gene: TRBV9; abundance: .; CDR3nt: TGTGCCAGCAGCGACAGGGCCACCGGGGAGCTGTTTTTT; CDR3aa: CASSDRATGELFF
d_gene: .; j_gene: TRBJ1-1; v_gene: TRBV7-2; abundance: .; CDR3nt: TGTGCCAGCAGCTTGGACGGGGATAAGGGCACTGAAGCTTTCTTT; CDR3aa: CASSLDGDKGTEAFF
d_gene: .; j_gene: TRBJ2-1; v_gene: TRBV7-3; abundance: .; CDR3nt: TGTGCCAGCAGCCTCGGTAGCAATGAGCAGTTCTTC; CDR3aa: CASSLGSNEQFF
d_gene: .; j_gene: TRBJ2-3; v_gene: TRBV5-6; abundance: .; CDR3nt: TGTGCCAGCAGCTTCGGTGGTTTCCGCACAGATACGCAGTATTTT; CDR3aa: CASSFGGFRTDTQYF
d_gene: TRBD2; j_gene: TRBJ2-7; v_gene: TRBV6-5; abundance: .; CDR3nt: TGTGCCAGCAGCCCCACCGGGACTAGCCCCCACGAGCAGTACTTC; CDR3aa: CASSPTGTSPHEQYF
d_gene: .; j_gene: TRBJ1-2; v_gene: TRBV5-4; abundance: .; CDR3nt: TGTGCCAGCACCGTTGCCCCGGTCGGGGGGGCGGGAGGCTACACCTTC; CDR3aa: CASTVAPVGGAGGYTF
d_gene: TRBD2; j_gene: TRBJ2-5; v_gene: TRBV29-1; abundance: .; CDR3nt: TGCAGCGTCGTTTGGAGCGGGAGGGCGAGTAGAGAGACCCAGTACTTC; CDR3aa: CSVVWSGRASRETQYF
d_gene: TRBD1; j_gene: TRBJ2-3; v_gene: TRBV5-6; abundance: .; CDR3nt: TGTGCCAGCAGCTCTGGAGGTACAGGGGCAGATACGCAGTATTTT; CDR3aa: CASSSGGTGADTQYF
d_gene: .; j_gene: TRBJ2-2; v_gene: TRBV4-2; abundance: .; CDR3nt: TGTGCCAGCAGCCAAGACGATCAGGGTTTGAACACCGGGGAGCTGTTTTTT; CDR3aa: CASSQDDQGLNTGELFF
d_gene: .; j_gene: TRBJ1-2; v_gene: TRBV18; abundance: .; CDR3nt: TGTGCCAGCTCACCACAAGGAGGCTATGGCTACACCTTC; CDR3aa: CASSPQGGYGYTF
d_gene: TRBD2; j_gene: TRBJ2-2; v_gene: TRBV4-1; abundance: .; CDR3nt: TGCGCCAGCAGCCCTTTGACTAGCGGGGGACCGTTTGGTACCGGGGAGCTGTTTTTT; CDR3aa: CASSPLTSGGPFGTGELFF
d_gene: TRBD2; j_gene: TRBJ2-7; v_gene: TRBV27; abundance: .; CDR3nt: TGTGCCAGCAGGGCTAGCGGCTCCTACGAGCAGTACTTC; CDR3aa: CASRASGSYEQYF
d_gene: TRBD1; j_gene: TRBJ2-2; v_gene: TRBV4-1; abundance: .; CDR3nt: TGCGCCAGCAGAAAACAGGGGGGGAACACCGGGGAGCTGTTTTTT; CDR3aa: CASRKQGGNTGELFF
d_gene: TRBD1; j_gene: TRBJ2-7; v_gene: TRBV5-1; abundance: .; CDR3nt: TGCGCCAGCAGCCAAAATTGGGACAGGGTGTACGAGCAGTACTTC; CDR3aa: CASSQNWDRVYEQYF
d_gene: .; j_gene: TRBJ1-1; v_gene: TRBV29-1; abundance: once; CDR3nt: TGCAGCGCCCGCGGGCAGGTCCCTGAAGCTTTCTTT; CDR3aa: CSARGQVPEAFF
d_gene: .; j_gene: TRBJ2-1; v_gene: TRBV29-1; abundance: .; CDR3nt: TGCAGCGTCGGGGGCCGACAGGGTAAGGATGAGCAGTTCTTC; CDR3aa: CSVGGRQGKDEQFF
d_gene: .; j_gene: TRBJ1-1; v_gene: TRBV18; abundance: once; CDR3nt: TGTGCCAGCTCACCACCGAGGGGGGAAGCTTTCTTT; CDR3aa: CASSPPRGEAFF
d_gene: TRBD2; j_gene: TRBJ2-5; v_gene: TRBV5-8; abundance: .; CDR3nt: TGTGCCAGCAGCTTGGTGCTGCTAGCGGGGGAGCAAGAGACCCAGTACTTC; CDR3aa: CASSLVLLAGEQETQYF
d_gene: .; j_gene: TRBJ1-2; v_gene: TRBV2; abundance: .; CDR3nt: TGTGCCAGCAGGGGGGGGACGTCGCCTCGAGGCTACACCTTC; CDR3aa: CASRGGTSPRGYTF
d_gene: .; j_gene: TRBJ1-2; v_gene: TRBV7-8; abundance: .; CDR3nt: TGTGCCAGCAGCACCAGGGGACCCTATGGCTACACCTTC; CDR3aa: CASSTRGPYGYTF
d_gene: .; j_gene: TRBJ1-2; v_gene: TRBV28; abundance: .; CDR3nt: TGTGCCAGCAGCGACAGCTATGGCTACACCTTC; CDR3aa: CASSDSYGYTF
d_gene: TRBD1; j_gene: TRBJ1-4; v_gene: TRBV2; abundance: .; CDR3nt: TGTGCCAGCAGTGAAGAGAGGTTGTCCTACAGGGGCGCTCATATTTCTGAAAAACTGTTTTTT; CDR3aa: CASSEERLSYRGAHISEKLFF
d_gene: .; j_gene: TRBJ1-1; v_gene: TRBV6-6; abundance: .; CDR3nt: TGTGCCAGCAGACCTGCCGACACGAACACTGAAGCTTTCTTT; CDR3aa: CASRPADTNTEAFF
d_gene: TRBD1; j_gene: TRBJ1-1; v_gene: TRBV28; abundance: .; CDR3nt: TGTGCCAGCAGTTTGTATCTCAACACTTTGACAGGGGTCTCTGAAGCTTTCTTT; CDR3aa: CASSLYLNTLTGVSEAFF
d_gene: .; j_gene: TRBJ2-7; v_gene: TRBV9; abundance: .; CDR3nt: TGTGCCAGCAGCGTAGTTCCACACTCCAAGCGCTACGAGCAGTACTTC; CDR3aa: CASSVVPHSKRYEQYF
d_gene: TRBD2; j_gene: TRBJ2-7; v_gene: TRBV5-4; abundance: .; CDR3nt: TGTGCCAGCAGCCGGATGGGTGCGGGGGGGCTATACGAGCAGTACTTC; CDR3aa: CASSRMGAGGLYEQYF
d_gene: .; j_gene: TRBJ2-3; v_gene: TRBV5-6; abundance: .; CDR3nt: TGTGCCAGCAGCCGACCCCGCGGAGATACGCAGTATTTT; CDR3aa: CASSRPRGDTQYF
d_gene: TRBD2; j_gene: TRBJ2-1; v_gene: TRBV7-6; abundance: .; CDR3nt: TGTGCCAGCAGCTTAGGGTCTAGCGGGGGGGATGAGCAGTTCTTC; CDR3aa: CASSLGSSGGDEQFF